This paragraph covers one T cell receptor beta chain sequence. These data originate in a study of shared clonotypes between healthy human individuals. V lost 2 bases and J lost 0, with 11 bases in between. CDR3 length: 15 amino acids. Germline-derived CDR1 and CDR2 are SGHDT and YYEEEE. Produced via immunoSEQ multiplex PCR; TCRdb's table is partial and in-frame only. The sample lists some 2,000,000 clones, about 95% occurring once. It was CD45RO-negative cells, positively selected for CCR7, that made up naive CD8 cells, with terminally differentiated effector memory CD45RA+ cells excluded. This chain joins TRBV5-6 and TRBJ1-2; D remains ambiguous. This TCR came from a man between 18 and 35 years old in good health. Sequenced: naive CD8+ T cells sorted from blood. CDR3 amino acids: CASSFGQATNYGYTF. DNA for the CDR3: TGTGCCAGCAGCTTCGGGCAGGCGACTAACTATGGCTACACCTTC.